This TCR beta chain was sequenced for a study of T cells after yellow fever vaccination. General study results and limits: Contamination of FACS-sorted repertoires by abundant clonotypes from the bulk population could occur.

A universal primer site and UMIs were added as TCR cDNA was made by 5'RACE template switching. Each CDR3 protein gets one entry after TCRdb re-called the 5' RACE reads with MiXCR. The data show some 420,000 distinct CDR3 sequences, over 15% seen once. Germline lookup yields CDR1 MNHEY and CDR2 SMNVEV (reference sequence). Germline trimming cut 7 bases from V and 10 bases from J; bases unmatched to any gene: 10. The CDR3 has 15 amino acids. As regards this clonotype: The target antigen is unknown.

This material consisted of PBMCs, taken before the yellow fever booster vaccination. The gene calls are TRBV27 and TRBJ2-1; 13 bases map to TRBD2. This sequence originates from a man aged 18 to 29 who received the YFV17D yellow fever vaccine. CDR3 DNA sequence: TGTGCCAGCAACTCCGGACTAGCGGGGGTTCGGGAGCAGTTCTTC. Its translation is CASNSGLAGVREQFF.